This TCR beta chain was captured in a study of chemoradiotherapy in HPV16-positive cancers. Study-wide context: Functional T-cell assays on a couple of HPV16-positive patients' cells defined candidate HPV-specific clones and common TCR motifs.

This clone is labeled large. Its antigen remains unidentified. Study observations and caveats: Candidate HPV-specific clones and E7-related TCR motifs grew in tumor during treatment. For HPV16-positive patients, expanding HPV-responsive T cells associated with longer recurrence-free survival.

Only in-frame clones appear in the TCRdb table, and some are missing; sequencing was by immunoSEQ multiplex PCR. The repertoire holds about 7,400 clones, with 82% as singletons. CDR3 length: 11 residues. Germline assignment: CDR1 SGHVS and CDR2 FQNEAQ. V was trimmed by 1 base and J by 5 bases, leaving 3 bases between them. The specimen comprised tumor tissue, sampled from a patient who underwent chemoradiotherapy. This clonotype was sampled from a human donor with HPV-associated anogenital cancer. J is TRBJ2-7 and V is TRBV7-8; D is undetermined. The CDR3 is CASSLGNEQYF. CDR3 nucleotide sequence: TGTGCCAGCAGCTTAGGGAACGAGCAGTACTTC.